A selection of T cell receptor beta chains follows, all from one sample in a study of blood T cell repertoires in COVID-19. The assay was immunoSEQ multiplex PCR, and TCRdb's table has in-frame clones only and misses some. This table holds roughly 100,000 clones, roughly nine tenths found once. The sample taken for sequencing was peripheral blood. These receptors were obtained from a woman in her fifties or sixties with acute or convalescent COVID-19. The conserved cysteine and the conserved F or W are not part of the CDR3 here. Each record gives: V gene, CDR3 protein.

v_call: TRBV6-5; cdr3_aa: ASRTNSNQPQH
v_call: TRBV27; cdr3_aa: ASRTKGLAVTDTQY
v_call: TRBV2; cdr3_aa: ASAKRRSRNQDTQY
v_call: TRBV6-6; cdr3_aa: ASSLIKVTGELF
v_call: TRBV5-1; cdr3_aa: ASSPDRDRGLRQY
v_call: TRBV6-1; cdr3_aa: ASSEGGLRSGYT
v_call: TRBV5-1; cdr3_aa: ASSISQETQY
v_call: TRBV5-1; cdr3_aa: ASSLGGTARNEQF
v_call: TRBV2; cdr3_aa: ASSVFSYNEQF
v_call: TRBV12-3/TRBV12-4; cdr3_aa: ASSFRTGDTQY
v_call: TRBV19; cdr3_aa: ASSISFSGANVLT
v_call: TRBV5-1; cdr3_aa: ASSLILANNEQF
v_call: TRBV2; cdr3_aa: ASSLRQGTNYGYT
v_call: TRBV6-1; cdr3_aa: ASSEGRDRQWRPLH
v_call: TRBV5-4; cdr3_aa: ASSSGAETQY
v_call: TRBV11-1; cdr3_aa: ASSSRTSRDEQY
v_call: TRBV5-8; cdr3_aa: ASSLVTGVEKLF
v_call: TRBV7-3; cdr3_aa: ASSQAGFDTQY
v_call: TRBV11-3; cdr3_aa: ASSSPKKRLAGPIYNEQF
v_call: TRBV6-1; cdr3_aa: ASSESSGLTGYT
v_call: TRBV6-2/TRBV6-3; cdr3_aa: ASSRSTGPGNTIY
v_call: TRBV5-1; cdr3_aa: ASSFQGKMNTEAF
v_call: TRBV3-1/TRBV3-2; cdr3_aa: ASSRVALSYNEQF
v_call: TRBV5-4; cdr3_aa: ASSLGPTSTDTQY
v_call: TRBV6-1; cdr3_aa: ASSEVVGGVNIQY
v_call: TRBV29-1; cdr3_aa: SVAAEGGVTEAF
v_call: TRBV3-1/TRBV3-2; cdr3_aa: ASSLAAGGTMNTEAF
v_call: TRBV6-6; cdr3_aa: ASSSQGDEQY
v_call: TRBV18; cdr3_aa: ASSPRREGYNEQF
v_call: TRBV5-4; cdr3_aa: ASSVQGGSYEQY
v_call: TRBV5-4; cdr3_aa: ASSKGQGFGNTIY
v_call: TRBV12-3/TRBV12-4; cdr3_aa: ASSAGENGYT
v_call: TRBV5-5; cdr3_aa: ASSAGGLNTEAF
v_call: TRBV9; cdr3_aa: ASSVGSPTYEQF
v_call: TRBV3-1/TRBV3-2; cdr3_aa: ASSQARGSEKLF
v_call: TRBV5-4; cdr3_aa: ASSLGGASGPYNEQF
v_call: TRBV7-3; cdr3_aa: ASSPGGQSRYGYT
v_call: TRBV27; cdr3_aa: ASSPSGGQEFLEQY
v_call: TRBV2; cdr3_aa: ASSVTPGARDADTQY
v_call: TRBV5-6; cdr3_aa: ASSARTGYNTEAF
v_call: TRBV19; cdr3_aa: ASGTGGATGELF
v_call: TRBV7-3; cdr3_aa: ASSPTSARSYNEQF
v_call: TRBV3-1/TRBV3-2; cdr3_aa: ASSQAGLDYNEQF
v_call: TRBV9; cdr3_aa: ASSVEGQPYNEQF
v_call: TRBV28; cdr3_aa: ASSANGYT
v_call: TRBV30; cdr3_aa: AWTGQVNSPLH
v_call: TRBV3-1/TRBV3-2; cdr3_aa: ASSQGLASGSYNEQF
v_call: TRBV11-2; cdr3_aa: ASSLDRGNSPLH
v_call: TRBV28; cdr3_aa: ASSAGGSGNQPQH
v_call: TRBV30; cdr3_aa: AWSVSGGTEAF
v_call: TRBV6-5; cdr3_aa: ASSFNRGTEAF